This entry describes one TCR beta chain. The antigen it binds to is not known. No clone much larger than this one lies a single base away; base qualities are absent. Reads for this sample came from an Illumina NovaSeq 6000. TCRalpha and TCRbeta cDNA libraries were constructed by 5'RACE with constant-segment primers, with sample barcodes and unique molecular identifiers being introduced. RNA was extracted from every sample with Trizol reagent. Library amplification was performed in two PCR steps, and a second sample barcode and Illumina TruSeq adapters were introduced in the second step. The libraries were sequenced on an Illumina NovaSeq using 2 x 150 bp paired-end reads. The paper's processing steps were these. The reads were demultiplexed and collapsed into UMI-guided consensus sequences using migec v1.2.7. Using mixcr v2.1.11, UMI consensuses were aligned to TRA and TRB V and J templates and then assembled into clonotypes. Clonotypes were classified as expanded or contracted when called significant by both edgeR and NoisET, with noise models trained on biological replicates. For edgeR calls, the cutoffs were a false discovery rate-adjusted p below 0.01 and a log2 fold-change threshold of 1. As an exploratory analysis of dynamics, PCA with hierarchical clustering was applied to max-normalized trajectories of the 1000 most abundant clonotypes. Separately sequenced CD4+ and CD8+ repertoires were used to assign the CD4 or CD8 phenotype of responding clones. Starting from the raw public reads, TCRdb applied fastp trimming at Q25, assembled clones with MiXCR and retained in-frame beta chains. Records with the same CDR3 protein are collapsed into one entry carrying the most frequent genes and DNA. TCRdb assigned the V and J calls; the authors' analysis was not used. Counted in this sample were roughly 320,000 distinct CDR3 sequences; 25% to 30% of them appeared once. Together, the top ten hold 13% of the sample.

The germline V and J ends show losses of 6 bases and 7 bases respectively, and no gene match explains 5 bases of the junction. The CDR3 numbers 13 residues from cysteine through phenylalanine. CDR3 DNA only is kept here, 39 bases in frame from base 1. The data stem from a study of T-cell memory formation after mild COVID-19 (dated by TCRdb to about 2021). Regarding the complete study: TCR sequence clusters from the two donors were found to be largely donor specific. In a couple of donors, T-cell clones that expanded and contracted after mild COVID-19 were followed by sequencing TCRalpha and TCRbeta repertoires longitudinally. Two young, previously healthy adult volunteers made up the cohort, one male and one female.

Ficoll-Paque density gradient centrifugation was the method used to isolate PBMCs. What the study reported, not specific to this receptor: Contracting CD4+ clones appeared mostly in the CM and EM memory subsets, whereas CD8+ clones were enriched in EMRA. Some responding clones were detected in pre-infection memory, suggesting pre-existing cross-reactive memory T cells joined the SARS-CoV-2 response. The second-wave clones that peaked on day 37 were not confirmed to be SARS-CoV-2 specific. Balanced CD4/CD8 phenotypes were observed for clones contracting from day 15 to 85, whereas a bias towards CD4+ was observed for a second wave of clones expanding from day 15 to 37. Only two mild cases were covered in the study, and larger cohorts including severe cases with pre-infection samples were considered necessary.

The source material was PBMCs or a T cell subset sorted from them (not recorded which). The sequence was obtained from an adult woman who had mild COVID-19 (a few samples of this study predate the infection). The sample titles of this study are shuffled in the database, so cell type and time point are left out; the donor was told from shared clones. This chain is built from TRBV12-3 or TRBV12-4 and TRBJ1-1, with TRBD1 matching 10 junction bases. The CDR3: CASSLGTGDEAFF. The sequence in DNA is TGTGCCAGCAGCCTCGGGACAGGGGATGAAGCTTTCTTT.